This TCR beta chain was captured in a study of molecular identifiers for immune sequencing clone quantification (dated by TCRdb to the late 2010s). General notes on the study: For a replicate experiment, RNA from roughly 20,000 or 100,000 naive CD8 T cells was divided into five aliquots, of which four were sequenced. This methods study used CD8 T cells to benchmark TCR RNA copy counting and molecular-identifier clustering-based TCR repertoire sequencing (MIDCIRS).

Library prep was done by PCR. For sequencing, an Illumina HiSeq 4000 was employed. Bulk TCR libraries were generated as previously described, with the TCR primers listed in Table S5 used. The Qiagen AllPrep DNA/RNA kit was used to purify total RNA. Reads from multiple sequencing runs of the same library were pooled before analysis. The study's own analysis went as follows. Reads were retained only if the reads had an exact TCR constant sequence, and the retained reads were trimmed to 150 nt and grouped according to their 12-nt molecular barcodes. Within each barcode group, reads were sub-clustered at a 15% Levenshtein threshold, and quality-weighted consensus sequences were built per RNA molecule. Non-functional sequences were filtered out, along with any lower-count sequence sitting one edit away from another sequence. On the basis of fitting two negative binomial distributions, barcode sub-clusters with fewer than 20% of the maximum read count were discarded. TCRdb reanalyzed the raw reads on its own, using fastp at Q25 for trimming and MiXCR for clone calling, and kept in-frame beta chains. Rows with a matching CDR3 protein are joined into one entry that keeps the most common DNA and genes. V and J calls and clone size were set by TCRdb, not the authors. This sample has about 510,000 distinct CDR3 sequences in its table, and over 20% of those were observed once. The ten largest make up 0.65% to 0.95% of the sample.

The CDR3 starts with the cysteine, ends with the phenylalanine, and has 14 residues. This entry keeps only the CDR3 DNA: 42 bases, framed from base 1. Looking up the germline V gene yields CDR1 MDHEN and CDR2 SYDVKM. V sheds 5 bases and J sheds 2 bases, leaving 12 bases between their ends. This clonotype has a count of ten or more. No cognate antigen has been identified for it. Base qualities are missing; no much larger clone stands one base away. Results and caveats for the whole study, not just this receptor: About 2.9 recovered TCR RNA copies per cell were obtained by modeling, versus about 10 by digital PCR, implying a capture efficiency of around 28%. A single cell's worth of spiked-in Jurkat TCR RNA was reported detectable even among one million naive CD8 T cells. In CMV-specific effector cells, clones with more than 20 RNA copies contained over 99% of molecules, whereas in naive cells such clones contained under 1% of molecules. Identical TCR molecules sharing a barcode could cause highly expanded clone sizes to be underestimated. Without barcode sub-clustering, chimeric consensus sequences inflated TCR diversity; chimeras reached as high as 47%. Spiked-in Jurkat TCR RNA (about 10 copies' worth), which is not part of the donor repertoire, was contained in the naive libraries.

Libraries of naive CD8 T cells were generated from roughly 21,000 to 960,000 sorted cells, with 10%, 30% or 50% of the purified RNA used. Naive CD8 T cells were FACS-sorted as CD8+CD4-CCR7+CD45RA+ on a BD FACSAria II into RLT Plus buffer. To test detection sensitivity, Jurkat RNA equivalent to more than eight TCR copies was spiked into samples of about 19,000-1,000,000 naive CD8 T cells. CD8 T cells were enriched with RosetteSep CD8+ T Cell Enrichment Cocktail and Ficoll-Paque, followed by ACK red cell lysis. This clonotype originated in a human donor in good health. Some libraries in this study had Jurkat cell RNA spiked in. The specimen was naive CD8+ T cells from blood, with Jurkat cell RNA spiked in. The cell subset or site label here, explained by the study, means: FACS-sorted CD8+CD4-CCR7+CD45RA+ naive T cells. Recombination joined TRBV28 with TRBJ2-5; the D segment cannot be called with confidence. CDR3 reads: CASSGRNRQETQYF. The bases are TGTGCCAGCAGTGGACGGAACCGTCAAGAGACCCAGTACTTC.